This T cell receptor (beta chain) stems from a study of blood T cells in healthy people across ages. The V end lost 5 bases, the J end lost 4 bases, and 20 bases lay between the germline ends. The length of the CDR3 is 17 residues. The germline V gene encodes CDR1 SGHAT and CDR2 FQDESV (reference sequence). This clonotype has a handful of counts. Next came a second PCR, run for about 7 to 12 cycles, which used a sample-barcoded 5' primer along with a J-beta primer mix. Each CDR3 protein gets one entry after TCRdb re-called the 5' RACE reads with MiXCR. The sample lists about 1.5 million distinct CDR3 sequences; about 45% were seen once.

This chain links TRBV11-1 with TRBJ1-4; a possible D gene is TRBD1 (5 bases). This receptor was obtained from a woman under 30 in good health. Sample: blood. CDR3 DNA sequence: TGTGCCAGCAGCCCTAAGGTATTCCGGGACGGTAATGAAAAACTGTTTTTT. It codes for CASSPKVFRDGNEKLFF.